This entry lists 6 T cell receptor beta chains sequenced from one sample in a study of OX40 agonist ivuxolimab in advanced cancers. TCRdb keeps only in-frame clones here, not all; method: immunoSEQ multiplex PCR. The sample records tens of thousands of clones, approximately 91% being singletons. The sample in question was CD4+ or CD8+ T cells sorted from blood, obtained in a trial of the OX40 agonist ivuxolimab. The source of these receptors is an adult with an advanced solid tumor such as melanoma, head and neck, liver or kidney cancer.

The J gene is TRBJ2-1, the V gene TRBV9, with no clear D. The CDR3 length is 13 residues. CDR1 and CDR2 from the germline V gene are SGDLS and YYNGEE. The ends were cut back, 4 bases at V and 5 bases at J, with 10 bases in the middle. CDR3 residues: CASSPRVDNEQFF. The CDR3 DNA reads TGTGCCAGCAGCCCCCGAGTTGACAATGAGCAGTTCTTC.

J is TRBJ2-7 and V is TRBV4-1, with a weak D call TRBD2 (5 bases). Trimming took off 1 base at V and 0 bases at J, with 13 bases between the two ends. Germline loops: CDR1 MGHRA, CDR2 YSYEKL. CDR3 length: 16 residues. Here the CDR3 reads CASSQAFPGNSYEQYF. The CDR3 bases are TGCGCCAGCAGCCAAGCCTTTCCGGGGAACTCCTACGAGCAGTACTTC.

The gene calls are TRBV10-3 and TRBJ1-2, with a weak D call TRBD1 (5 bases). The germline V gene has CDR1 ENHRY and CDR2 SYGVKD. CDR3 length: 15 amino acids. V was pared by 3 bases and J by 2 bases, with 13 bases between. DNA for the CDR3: TGTGCCATCAGTGAAGGTTCAGGGCCAAACTATGGCTACACCTTC. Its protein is CAISEGSGPNYGYTF.

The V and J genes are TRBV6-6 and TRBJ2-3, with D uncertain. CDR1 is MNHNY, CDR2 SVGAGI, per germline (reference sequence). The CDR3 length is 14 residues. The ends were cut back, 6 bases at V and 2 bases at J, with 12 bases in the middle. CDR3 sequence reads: CASSFQGHTDTQYF. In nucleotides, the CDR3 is TGTGCCAGCAGCTTTCAAGGCCACACAGATACGCAGTATTTT.

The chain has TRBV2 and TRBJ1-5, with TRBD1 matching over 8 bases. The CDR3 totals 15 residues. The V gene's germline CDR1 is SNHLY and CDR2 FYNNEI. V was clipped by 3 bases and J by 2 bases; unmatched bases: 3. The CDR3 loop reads CASSDDRGGNQPQHF. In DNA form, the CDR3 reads TGTGCCAGCAGTGACGACAGGGGTGGCAATCAGCCCCAGCATTTT.

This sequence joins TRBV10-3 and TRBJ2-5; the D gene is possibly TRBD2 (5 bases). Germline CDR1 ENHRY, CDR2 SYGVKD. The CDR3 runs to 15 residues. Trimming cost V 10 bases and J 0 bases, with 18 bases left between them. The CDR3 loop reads CATSRERMDQETQYF. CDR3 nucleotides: TGTGCCACATCCCGGGAACGAATGGACCAAGAGACCCAGTACTTC.